This is a list of T cell receptor beta chains from one sample in a study of T-cell reconstitution after alpha-beta-depleted transplantation in children. TCRdb passed the PCR reads through MiXCR, listing each CDR3 protein once. This sample has 400,000 to 500,000 distinct CDR3 sequences, with approximately 11% found just once. Sequenced here: PBMCs from the stem cell graft donor, sampled from the stem cell graft. These receptors came from a human donor who donated a stem cell graft to a child with acute myeloid leukemia. Both conserved end residues are part of each CDR3. D genes are given only for firm matches. Clone size is shown for a subset of rows, as once, few, many or a class of expanded clone.

abundance: many
v_gene: TRBV5-1
j_gene: TRBJ2-2
d_gene: TRBD1
CDR3nt: TGCGCCAGCAGCTCCACGGGACAGGGAAGGTCCGGGGAGCTGTTTTTT
CDR3aa: CASSSTGQGRSGELFF

abundance: many
v_gene: TRBV20-1
j_gene: TRBJ2-1
d_gene: TRBD2
CDR3nt: TGCAGTGCTAGAGATGGCGGGAGCTCCTACAATGAGCAGTTCTTC
CDR3aa: CSARDGGSSYNEQFF

abundance: .
v_gene: TRBV4-1
j_gene: TRBJ1-4
d_gene: .
CDR3nt: TGCGCCAGCAGCCCCGACACGGCAGGGTGGGAAAAACTGTTTTTT
CDR3aa: CASSPDTAGWEKLFF

abundance: .
v_gene: TRBV12-3/TRBV12-4
j_gene: TRBJ2-1
d_gene: TRBD2
CDR3nt: TGTGCCAGCAGGACTAGCGGGTTCTACAATGAGCAGTTCTTC
CDR3aa: CASRTSGFYNEQFF

abundance: few
v_gene: TRBV6-5
j_gene: TRBJ2-1
d_gene: .
CDR3nt: TGTGCCAGCACCCGGGGGACTTACGATGAGCAGTTCTTC
CDR3aa: CASTRGTYDEQFF

abundance: .
v_gene: TRBV20-1
j_gene: TRBJ2-1
d_gene: .
CDR3nt: TGCAGTGCTAACCGGGACTCGTTCATCCAGTTCTTC
CDR3aa: CSANRDSFIQFF

abundance: many
v_gene: TRBV10-2
j_gene: TRBJ2-3
d_gene: TRBD2
CDR3nt: TGCGCCAGCGAACGGGGGACTTTTAGCGGGGGAGATACGCAGTATTTT
CDR3aa: CASERGTFSGGDTQYF

abundance: few
v_gene: TRBV29-1
j_gene: TRBJ1-3
d_gene: .
CDR3nt: TGCAGCGGTACGTCAGCGATTGGGACCATATATTTT
CDR3aa: CSGTSAIGTIYF

abundance: few
v_gene: TRBV20-1
j_gene: TRBJ2-3
d_gene: .
CDR3nt: TGCAGTGCTAGAGATCCCCAACAGGGAGCAAGTCGTACGCAGTATTTT
CDR3aa: CSARDPQQGASRTQYF

abundance: few
v_gene: TRBV12-3/TRBV12-4
j_gene: TRBJ2-2
d_gene: TRBD2
CDR3nt: TGTGCCAGCAGTTTAGCGCCCGGGGGGGCCCACACCGGGGAGCTGTTTTTT
CDR3aa: CASSLAPGGAHTGELFF

abundance: few
v_gene: TRBV5-1
j_gene: TRBJ1-3
d_gene: .
CDR3nt: TGCGCCAGCAGCCGGAGCATGGGGGACTCTGGAAACACCATATATTTT
CDR3aa: CASSRSMGDSGNTIYF

abundance: few
v_gene: TRBV7-2
j_gene: TRBJ1-6
d_gene: .
CDR3nt: TGTGCCAGCAGCTTAGACAAAATTCTCCCCCTCCACTTT
CDR3aa: CASSLDKILPLHF

abundance: few
v_gene: TRBV15
j_gene: TRBJ1-1
d_gene: .
CDR3nt: TGTGCCACCAGCATCTCGACAGGCTTGGGAACTGAAGCTTTCTTT
CDR3aa: CATSISTGLGTEAFF

abundance: .
v_gene: TRBV10-3
j_gene: TRBJ2-1
d_gene: TRBD2
CDR3nt: TGTGCCATCAGTGATCCGGGGACTAGCGGGAGCCGGAATGAGCAGTTCTTC
CDR3aa: CAISDPGTSGSRNEQFF